These T cell receptor beta chains were read from a single sample in a study of control samples from healthy donors and cancer patients. This table comes from immunoSEQ multiplex PCR, and its TCRdb copy is limited to in-frame clones, with some not included. The sample has 130,000 or so clones; over 90% are singletons. Material: PBMCs. The receptors stem from a man aged 55 to 70 with colorectal cancer. The CDR3 runs from the conserved cysteine through the conserved F or W. A D gene is named only where the DNA matches it firmly. Expanded clones get a size class; other rows say once, few or many, or leave the size out.

D,size,J,V,CDR3,DNA
TRBD1,NA,TRBJ1-6,TRBV3-1/TRBV3-2,CASSQQDRGGSPLHF,TGTGCCAGCAGCCAACAGGACAGGGGAGGCTCACCCCTCCACTTT
TRBD1,NA,TRBJ2-7,TRBV6-5,CASSYSTPDRGYEQYF,TGTGCCAGCAGTTACTCGACCCCGGACAGGGGGTACGAGCAGTACTTC
TRBD1,few,TRBJ1-2,TRBV3-1/TRBV3-2,CASSQMSGGGYTF,TGTGCCAGCAGCCAAATGTCAGGGGGCGGCTACACCTTC
NA,NA,TRBJ2-7,TRBV7-6,CASSLGLDSHPNYEQYF,TGTGCCAGCAGTTTGGGTTTGGACTCCCACCCAAACTACGAGCAGTACTTC
NA,NA,TRBJ1-4,TRBV30,CAWSPSRGLFF,TGTGCCTGGAGTCCTTCTCGGGGACTGTTTTTT
TRBD1,NA,TRBJ1-1,TRBV9,CASSVVGTGDTEAFF,TGTGCCAGCAGCGTAGTGGGGACAGGGGACACTGAAGCTTTCTTT
TRBD2,NA,TRBJ2-3,TRBV3-1/TRBV3-2,CASSQASGVPTF,TGTGCCAGCAGCCAAGCCAGCGGGGTACCCACTTTT
TRBD2,NA,TRBJ2-5,TRBV6-2/TRBV6-3,CASSRPLSAGVWETQYF,TGTGCCAGCAGCCGCCCCTTGAGTGCGGGGGTCTGGGAGACCCAGTACTTC
TRBD1,NA,TRBJ2-1,TRBV6-1,CASSEFSGGLYNEQFF,TGTGCCAGCAGTGAATTTTCAGGGGGCCTATACAATGAGCAGTTCTTC
NA,NA,TRBJ2-3,TRBV5-1,CASSFRLREITDTQYF,TGCGCCAGCAGCTTTAGGCTCAGGGAGATCACAGATACGCAGTATTTT
NA,NA,TRBJ1-1,TRBV28,CASSFARNTEAFF,TGTGCCAGCAGTTTTGCCCGGAACACTGAAGCTTTCTTT
NA,NA,TRBJ1-1,TRBV18,CASSRALAGSRESNTEAFF,TGTGCCAGCTCACGGGCTCTGGCGGGTTCCCGTGAGTCGAACACTGAAGCTTTCTTT
NA,NA,TRBJ2-3,TRBV30,CAWSDGMRDTQYF,TGTGCCTGGAGCGACGGGATGAGAGATACGCAGTATTTT
TRBD2,NA,TRBJ2-3,TRBV9,CASSASGGGTDTQYF,TGTGCCAGCAGCGCTAGCGGGGGAGGAACAGATACGCAGTATTTT
NA,NA,TRBJ1-5,TRBV18,CASSPSGGNQPQHF,TGTGCCAGCTCACCATCGGGAGGGAATCAGCCCCAGCATTTT
TRBD2,NA,TRBJ2-5,TRBV3-1/TRBV3-2,CASSQAPTSGQETQYF,TGTGCCAGCAGCCAAGCCCCGACTAGCGGGCAAGAGACCCAGTACTTC
NA,NA,TRBJ1-1,TRBV19,CASGRGEAFF,TGTGCCTCCGGGAGGGGTGAAGCTTTCTTT
NA,NA,TRBJ1-2,TRBV12-3/TRBV12-4,CASSLNGGYGYTF,TGTGCCAGCAGTTTAAACGGGGGCTATGGCTACACCTTC
TRBD2,NA,TRBJ2-3,TRBV29-1,CSPLRASGREKRGTQYF,TGCAGCCCTCTTAGGGCTAGCGGGAGGGAAAAAAGGGGTACGCAGTATTTT
NA,once,TRBJ1-3,TRBV6-1,CASSEMIRNSGNTIYF,TGTGCCAGCAGTGAAATGATACGAAACTCTGGAAACACCATATATTTT
NA,NA,TRBJ2-3,TRBV3-1/TRBV3-2,CASSLHLNTDTQYF,TGTGCCAGCAGTCTCCACCTAAACACAGATACGCAGTATTTT
NA,few,TRBJ1-6,TRBV20-1,CSASDGPISSPLHF,TGCAGTGCTAGTGACGGACCTATAAGTTCACCCCTCCACTTT
TRBD1,NA,TRBJ1-5,TRBV7-2,CASAQQGGNQPQHF,TGTGCCAGCGCTCAACAGGGGGGAAATCAGCCCCAGCATTTT
NA,NA,TRBJ1-1,TRBV6-5,CASSYGSNTEAFF,TGTGCCAGCAGTTACGGAAGTAACACTGAAGCTTTCTTT
NA,NA,TRBJ1-5,TRBV2,CASSEELGVGQPQHF,TGTGCCAGCAGTGAAGAATTGGGGGTTGGGCAGCCCCAGCATTTT
NA,once,TRBJ1-1,TRBV28,CASSLWSLNTEAFF,TGTGCCAGCAGTTTATGGTCGCTGAACACTGAAGCTTTCTTT
NA,NA,TRBJ2-2,TRBV2,CASSGQGRNTGELFF,TGTGCCAGCAGTGGCCAGGGCCGGAACACCGGGGAGCTGTTTTTT
NA,NA,TRBJ2-3,TRBV24-1,CATSVEGTDTQYF,TGTGCCACCAGTGTGGAGGGCACAGATACGCAGTATTTT
TRBD1,once,TRBJ2-7,TRBV9,CASSVDRGPGREQYF,TGTGCCAGCAGCGTAGACAGGGGGCCGGGTAGGGAGCAGTACTTC
NA,NA,TRBJ2-3,TRBV7-2,CASRLITDTQYF,TGTGCCAGCAGACTAATCACAGATACGCAGTATTTT
NA,NA,TRBJ2-7,TRBV27,CASSPSQGPYEQYF,TGTGCCAGCAGTCCCTCGCAGGGCCCCTACGAGCAGTACTTC
NA,NA,TRBJ2-3,TRBV10-3,CAISGASTDTQYF,TGTGCCATCAGTGGAGCGAGCACAGATACGCAGTATTTT
NA,NA,TRBJ2-2,TRBV29-1,CSVDSANTGELFF,TGCAGCGTTGACAGCGCGAACACCGGGGAGCTGTTTTTT
TRBD1,NA,TRBJ1-4,TRBV19,CASIPDGTGSDEKLFF,TGTGCCAGTATCCCCGACGGGACAGGGTCAGATGAAAAACTGTTTTTT
NA,NA,TRBJ2-7,TRBV9,CASSAEGGKYEQYF,TGTGCCAGCAGCGCCGAGGGGGGGAAGTACGAGCAGTACTTC
NA,NA,TRBJ1-4,TRBV12-3/TRBV12-4,CASTKQGNEKLFF,TGTGCCAGCACCAAGCAGGGAAATGAAAAACTGTTTTTT
TRBD1,NA,TRBJ1-2,TRBV28,CASSVPGGLNYGYTF,TGTGCCAGCAGTGTCCCAGGGGGACTTAACTATGGCTACACCTTC
NA,NA,TRBJ1-5,TRBV19,CASSISGARQPQHF,TGTGCCAGTAGTATTTCAGGGGCGAGGCAGCCCCAGCATTTT
TRBD1,NA,TRBJ2-7,TRBV27,CASSPRTGLVYEQYF,TGTGCCAGCAGTCCCCGGACAGGATTGGTCTACGAGCAGTACTTC
NA,once,TRBJ1-5,TRBV19,CASSGGQLSNQPQHF,TGTGCCAGTAGTGGGGGGCAACTTAGCAATCAGCCCCAGCATTTT